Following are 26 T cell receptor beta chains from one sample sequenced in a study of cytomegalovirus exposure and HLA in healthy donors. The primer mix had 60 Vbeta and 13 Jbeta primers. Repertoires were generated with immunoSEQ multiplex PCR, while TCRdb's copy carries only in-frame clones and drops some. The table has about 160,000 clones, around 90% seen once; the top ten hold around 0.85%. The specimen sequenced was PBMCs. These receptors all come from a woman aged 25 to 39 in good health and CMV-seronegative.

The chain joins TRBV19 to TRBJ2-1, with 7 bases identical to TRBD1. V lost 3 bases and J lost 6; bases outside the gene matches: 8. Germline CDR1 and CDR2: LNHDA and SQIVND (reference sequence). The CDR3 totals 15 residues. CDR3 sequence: CASSMTGLAINEQFF. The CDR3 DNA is TGTGCCAGTAGTATGACAGGGTTGGCGATCAATGAGCAGTTCTTC.

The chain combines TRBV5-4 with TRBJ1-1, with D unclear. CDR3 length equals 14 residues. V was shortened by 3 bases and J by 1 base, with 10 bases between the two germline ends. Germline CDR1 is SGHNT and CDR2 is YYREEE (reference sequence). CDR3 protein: CASSSDWENTEAFF. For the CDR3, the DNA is TGTGCCAGCAGCTCGGACTGGGAGAACACTGAAGCTTTCTTT.

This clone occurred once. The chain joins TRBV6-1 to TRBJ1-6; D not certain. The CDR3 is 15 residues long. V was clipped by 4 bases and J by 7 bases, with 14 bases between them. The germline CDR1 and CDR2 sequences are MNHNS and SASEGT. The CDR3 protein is CASSGYSVWNSPLHF. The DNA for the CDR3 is TGTGCCAGCAGTGGGTACAGTGTGTGGAATTCACCCCTCCACTTT.

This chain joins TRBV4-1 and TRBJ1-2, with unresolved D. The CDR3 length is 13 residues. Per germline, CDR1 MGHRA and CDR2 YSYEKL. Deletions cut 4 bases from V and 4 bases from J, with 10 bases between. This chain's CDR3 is CASSPPFGYGYTF. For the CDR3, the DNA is TGCGCCAGCAGCCCGCCTTTCGGCTATGGCTACACCTTC.

The CDR3 DNA is TGTGCCTGGAGTGGTCTAGCGGGAGAAATGGGGGAGCTGTTTTTT. As protein: CAWSGLAGEMGELFF. This chain links TRBV30 with TRBJ2-2, with TRBD2 identical over 10 bases. Germline V CDR1 and CDR2: GTSNPN, SVGIG (reference sequence). The CDR3 extends over 15 amino acids. Trimming cost V 1 base and J 8 bases; bases outside gene matches: 7. Full variable domain (rest looked up from reference TRBV30 and TRBJ2-2): SQTIHQWPATLVQPVGSPLSLECTVEGTSNPNLYWYRQAAGRGLQLLFYSVGIGQISSEVPQNLSASRPQDRQFILSSKKLLLSDSGFYLCAWSGLAGEMGELFFGEGSRLTVL.

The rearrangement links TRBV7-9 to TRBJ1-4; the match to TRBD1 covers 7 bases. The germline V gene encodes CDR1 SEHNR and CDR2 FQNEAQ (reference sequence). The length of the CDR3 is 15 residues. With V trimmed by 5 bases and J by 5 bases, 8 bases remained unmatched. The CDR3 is CASSLWDRENEKLFF. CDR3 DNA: TGTGCCAGCAGCCTCTGGGACAGAGAAAATGAAAAACTGTTTTTT.

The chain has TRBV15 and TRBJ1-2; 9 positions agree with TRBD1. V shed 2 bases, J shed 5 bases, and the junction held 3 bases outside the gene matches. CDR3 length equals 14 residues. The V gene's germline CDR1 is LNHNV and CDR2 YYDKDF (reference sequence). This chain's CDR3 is CATSRPGQGYGYTF. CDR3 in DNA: TGTGCCACCAGCAGACCGGGACAGGGATATGGCTACACCTTC.

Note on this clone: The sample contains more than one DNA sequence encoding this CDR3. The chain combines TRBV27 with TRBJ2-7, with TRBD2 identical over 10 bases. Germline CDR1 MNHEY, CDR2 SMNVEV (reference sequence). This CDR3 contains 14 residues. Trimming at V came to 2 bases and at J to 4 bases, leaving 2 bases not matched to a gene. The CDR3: CASSLRTSGYEQYF. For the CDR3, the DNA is TGTGCCAGCAGTTTAAGGACTAGCGGATACGAGCAGTACTTC.

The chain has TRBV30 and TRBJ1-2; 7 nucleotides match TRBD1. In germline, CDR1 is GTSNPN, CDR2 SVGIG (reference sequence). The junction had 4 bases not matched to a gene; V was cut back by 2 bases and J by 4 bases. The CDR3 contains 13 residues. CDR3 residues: CAWSLTGVYGYTF. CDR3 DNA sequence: TGTGCCTGGAGTCTTACAGGGGTCTATGGCTACACCTTC.

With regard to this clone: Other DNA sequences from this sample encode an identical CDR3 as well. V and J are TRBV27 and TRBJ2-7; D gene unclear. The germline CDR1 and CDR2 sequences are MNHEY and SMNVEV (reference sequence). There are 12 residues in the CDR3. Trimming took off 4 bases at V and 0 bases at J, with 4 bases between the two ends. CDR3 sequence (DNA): TGTGCCAGCAGTTCGAGCTCCTACGAGCAGTACTTC. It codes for CASSSSSYEQYF.

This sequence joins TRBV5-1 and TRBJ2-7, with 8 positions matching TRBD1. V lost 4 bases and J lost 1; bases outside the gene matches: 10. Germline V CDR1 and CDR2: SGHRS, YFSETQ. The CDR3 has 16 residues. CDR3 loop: CASSPGQVESSYEQYF. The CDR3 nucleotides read TGCGCCAGCAGCCCGGGACAGGTAGAGTCTTCCTACGAGCAGTACTTC.

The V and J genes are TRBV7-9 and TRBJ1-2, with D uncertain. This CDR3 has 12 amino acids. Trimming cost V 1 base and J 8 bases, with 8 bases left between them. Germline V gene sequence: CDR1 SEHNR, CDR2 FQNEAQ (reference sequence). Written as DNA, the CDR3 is TGTGCCAGCAGCTTAGAAGTGAGGGGCTACACCTTC. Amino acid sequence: CASSLEVRGYTF.

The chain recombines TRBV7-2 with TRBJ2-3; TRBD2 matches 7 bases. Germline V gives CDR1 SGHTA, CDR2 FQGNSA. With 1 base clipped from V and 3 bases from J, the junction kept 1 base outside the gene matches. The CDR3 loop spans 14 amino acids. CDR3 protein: CASSLVGGTDTQYF. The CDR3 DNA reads TGTGCCAGCAGCTTAGTGGGAGGGACAGATACGCAGTATTTT.

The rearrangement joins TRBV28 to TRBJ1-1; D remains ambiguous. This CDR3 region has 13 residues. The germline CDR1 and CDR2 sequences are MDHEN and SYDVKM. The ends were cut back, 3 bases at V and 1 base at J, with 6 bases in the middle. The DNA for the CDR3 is TGTGCCAGCAGTTTTGCAGGGAACACTGAAGCTTTCTTT. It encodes CASSFAGNTEAFF.

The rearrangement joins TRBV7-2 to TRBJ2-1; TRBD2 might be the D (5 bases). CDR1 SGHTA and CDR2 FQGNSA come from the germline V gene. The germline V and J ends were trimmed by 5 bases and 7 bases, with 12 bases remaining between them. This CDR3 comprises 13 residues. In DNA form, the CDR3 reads TGTGCCAGCAGCCCATACGTAGCGAATGAGCAGTTCTTC. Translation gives CASSPYVANEQFF.

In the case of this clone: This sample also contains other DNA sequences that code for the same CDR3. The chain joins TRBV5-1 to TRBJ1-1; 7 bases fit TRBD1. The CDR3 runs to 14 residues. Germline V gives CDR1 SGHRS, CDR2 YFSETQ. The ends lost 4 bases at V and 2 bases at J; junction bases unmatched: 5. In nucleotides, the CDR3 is TGCGCCAGCAGCCGGGACAGCTCAAACACTGAAGCTTTCTTT. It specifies CASSRDSSNTEAFF.

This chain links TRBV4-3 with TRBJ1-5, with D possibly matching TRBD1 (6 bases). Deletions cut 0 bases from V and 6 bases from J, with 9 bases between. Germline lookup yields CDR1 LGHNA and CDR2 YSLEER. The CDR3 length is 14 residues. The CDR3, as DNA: TGCGCCAGCAGCCAAGATGGGGGCTCTCAGCCCCAGCATTTT. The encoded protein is CASSQDGGSQPQHF.

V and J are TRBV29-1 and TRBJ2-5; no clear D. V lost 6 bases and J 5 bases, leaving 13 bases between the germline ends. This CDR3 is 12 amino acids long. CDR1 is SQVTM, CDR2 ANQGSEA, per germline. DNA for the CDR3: TGCAGCGTCGCGGCCGCCGCGGAGACCCAGTACTTC. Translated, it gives CSVAAAAETQYF.

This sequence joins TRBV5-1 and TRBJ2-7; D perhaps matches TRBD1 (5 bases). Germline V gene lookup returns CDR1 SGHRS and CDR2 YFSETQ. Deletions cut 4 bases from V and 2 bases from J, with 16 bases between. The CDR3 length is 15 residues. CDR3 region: CASSRRGGAPYEQYF. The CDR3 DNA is TGCGCCAGCAGCCGTAGGGGCGGAGCCCCCTACGAGCAGTACTTC.

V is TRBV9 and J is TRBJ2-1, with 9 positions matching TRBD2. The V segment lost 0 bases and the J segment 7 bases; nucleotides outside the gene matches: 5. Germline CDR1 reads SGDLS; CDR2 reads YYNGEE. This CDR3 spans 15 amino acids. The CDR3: CASSVGAGGHNEQFF. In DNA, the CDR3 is TGTGCCAGCAGCGTAGGGGCGGGGGGGCATAATGAGCAGTTCTTC. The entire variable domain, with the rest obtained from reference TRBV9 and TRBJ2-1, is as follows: DSGVTQTPKHLITATGQRVTLRCSPRSGDLSVYWYQQSLDQGLQFLIQYYNGEERAKGNILERFSAQQFPDLHSELNLSSLELGDSALYFCASSVGAGGHNEQFFGPGTRLTVL.

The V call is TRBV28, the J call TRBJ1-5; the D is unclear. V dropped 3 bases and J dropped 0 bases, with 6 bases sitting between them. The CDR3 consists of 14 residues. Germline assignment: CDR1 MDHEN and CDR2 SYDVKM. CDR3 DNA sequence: TGTGCCAGCAGTTTCGAGGATAGCAATCAGCCCCAGCATTTT. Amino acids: CASSFEDSNQPQHF.

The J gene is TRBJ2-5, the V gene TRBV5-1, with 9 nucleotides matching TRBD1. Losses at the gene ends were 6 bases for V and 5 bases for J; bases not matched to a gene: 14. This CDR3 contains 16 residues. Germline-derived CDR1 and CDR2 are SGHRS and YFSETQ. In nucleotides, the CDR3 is TGCGCCAGCACTATTACTGGAGGGGACAGGGTGGAGACCCAGTACTTC. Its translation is CASTITGGDRVETQYF. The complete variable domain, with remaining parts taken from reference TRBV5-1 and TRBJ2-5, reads KAGVTQTPRYLIKTRGQQVTLSCSPISGHRSVSWYQQTPGQGLQFLFEYFSETQRNKGNFPGRFSGRQFSNSRSEMNVSTLELGDSALYLCASTITGGDRVETQYFGPGTRLLVL.

CDR3 in DNA: TGTGCCAGCAGAGATTACGTGGGACGGAGGGGGAACACCGGGGAGCTGTTTTTT. It encodes CASRDYVGRRGNTGELFF. The genes are TRBV2 and TRBJ2-2; D may be TRBD2 (6 bases). Germline V gene data show CDR1 as SNHLY and CDR2 as FYNNEI. V was pared by 6 bases and J by 1 base, with 21 bases between. This CDR3 comprises 18 residues.

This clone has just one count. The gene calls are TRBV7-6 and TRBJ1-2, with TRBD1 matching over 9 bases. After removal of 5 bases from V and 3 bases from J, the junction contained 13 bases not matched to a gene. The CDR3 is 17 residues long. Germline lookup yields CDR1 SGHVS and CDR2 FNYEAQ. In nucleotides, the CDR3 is TGTGCCAGCAGCCGAACAGGGGGCGCAGGGGGGTACTATGGCTACACCTTC. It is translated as CASSRTGGAGGYYGYTF.

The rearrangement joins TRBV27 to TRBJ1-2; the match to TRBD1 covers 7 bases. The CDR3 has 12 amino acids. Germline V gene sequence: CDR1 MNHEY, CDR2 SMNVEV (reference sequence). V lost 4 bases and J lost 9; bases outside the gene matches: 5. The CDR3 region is CASSSDRERYTF. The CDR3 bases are TGTGCCAGCAGTTCCGACAGGGAACGCTACACCTTC.

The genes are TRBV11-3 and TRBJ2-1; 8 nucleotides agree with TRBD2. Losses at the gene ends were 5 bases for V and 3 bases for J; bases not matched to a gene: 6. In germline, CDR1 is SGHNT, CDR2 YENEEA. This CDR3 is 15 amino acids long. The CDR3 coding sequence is TGTGCCAGCAGCCCTAGCGGGTTAGACTACAATGAGCAGTTCTTC. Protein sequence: CASSPSGLDYNEQFF. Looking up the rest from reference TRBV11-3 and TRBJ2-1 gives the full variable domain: EAGVVQSPRYKIIEKKQPVAFWCNPISGHNTLYWYLQNLGQGPELLIRYENEEAVDDSQLPKDRFSAERLKGVDSTLKIQPAELGDSAVYLCASSPSGLDYNEQFFGPGTRLTVL.